This T cell receptor beta chain was recovered during a study of T cell repertoires in cytomegalovirus infection. Background on the study: From public TCR beta signatures came an indication of both CMV infection and matching HLA type.

MiXCR, applied by TCRdb to the reads, yields one record per CDR3 protein. Among hundreds of thousands of distinct CDR3 sequences, roughly 22% were seen once, and the ten largest hold roughly 18%. There are a few counts of this clonotype. This CDR3 spans 14 amino acids. Germline assignment: CDR1 LNHDA and CDR2 SQIVND (reference sequence). V shed 7 bases and J 3 bases; nucleotides not matched to a gene: 8. The gene calls are TRBV19 and TRBJ1-2; 7 bases map to TRBD1. The sequence was obtained from a human donor in good health (CMV status not recorded). Some clones in this sample may be carry-over from other donors' samples. The sample consisted of CD8+ T cells from PBMCs. In DNA form, the CDR3 reads TGTGCCAGTACGGATGACAGGGCCGACTATGGCTACACCTTC. Its protein is CASTDDRADYGYTF.